The rows below give T cell receptor beta chains drawn from one sample of a study of blood T cell repertoires in COVID-19. Produced via immunoSEQ multiplex PCR; TCRdb's table is partial and in-frame only. The sample lists 70,000 to 100,000 clones, 80% to 90% occurring once. Sequencing was done on a sample of peripheral blood. The origin of the receptors is a man between 45 and 60 years old with COVID-19, enrolled during active disease. Each CDR3 is given with its conserved first and last residue. Each record gives: clone size, V gene, D gene, J gene, CDR3 protein, CDR3 DNA. A D gene is named only where the DNA matches it firmly. Clone size is not always given. Where it is, it says once, few, many or a class for expanded clones.

clone_size: NA
v_call: TRBV10-3
d_call: TRBD1
j_call: TRBJ1-6
cdr3_aa: CAVRQGEPGGTLHF
cdr3_nt: TGTGCCGTAAGACAGGGAGAACCAGGAGGAACCCTCCACTTT

clone_size: NA
v_call: TRBV19
d_call: TRBD1
j_call: TRBJ1-1
cdr3_aa: CASSRPGTGLFEAFF
cdr3_nt: TGTGCCAGTAGCCGTCCTGGGACAGGCCTTTTTGAAGCTTTCTTT

clone_size: NA
v_call: TRBV24-1
d_call: TRBD1
j_call: TRBJ1-5
cdr3_aa: CATSRTGLGNQPQHF
cdr3_nt: TGTGCCACCAGCAGGACAGGGTTGGGCAATCAGCCCCAGCATTTT

clone_size: NA
v_call: TRBV5-4
d_call: NA
j_call: TRBJ1-1
cdr3_aa: CASTPRGGGTEAFF
cdr3_nt: TGTGCCAGCACCCCGAGGGGCGGGGGCACTGAAGCTTTCTTT

clone_size: NA
v_call: TRBV5-4
d_call: TRBD1
j_call: TRBJ1-1
cdr3_aa: CASSPGTGVMNTEAFF
cdr3_nt: TGTGCCAGCAGCCCCGGGACAGGGGTTATGAACACTGAAGCTTTCTTT

clone_size: NA
v_call: TRBV6-5
d_call: NA
j_call: TRBJ1-2
cdr3_aa: CASRAPGASSYGYTF
cdr3_nt: TGTGCCAGCAGAGCGCCAGGGGCCTCCAGCTATGGCTACACCTTC

clone_size: NA
v_call: TRBV5-1
d_call: NA
j_call: TRBJ1-2
cdr3_aa: CASSLTGPGGYTF
cdr3_nt: TGCGCCAGCAGCTTGACAGGTCCGGGTGGCTACACCTTC

clone_size: NA
v_call: TRBV10-2
d_call: NA
j_call: TRBJ2-1
cdr3_aa: CASSDLPDGLPGEQFF
cdr3_nt: TGCGCCAGCAGTGACCTCCCCGATGGGCTTCCAGGAGAGCAGTTCTTC

clone_size: NA
v_call: TRBV2
d_call: TRBD1
j_call: TRBJ1-6
cdr3_aa: CASGQDAGSPLHF
cdr3_nt: TGTGCCAGCGGACAGGATGCGGGTTCACCCCTCCACTTT

clone_size: NA
v_call: TRBV27
d_call: NA
j_call: TRBJ1-2
cdr3_aa: CASRVVGGGRYGYTF
cdr3_nt: TGTGCCAGCAGGGTAGTAGGCGGGGGACGCTATGGCTACACCTTC

clone_size: NA
v_call: TRBV6-5
d_call: NA
j_call: TRBJ1-5
cdr3_aa: CASISGTPNQPQHF
cdr3_nt: TGTGCCAGCATCTCCGGGACACCAAATCAGCCCCAGCATTTT

clone_size: NA
v_call: TRBV5-1
d_call: NA
j_call: TRBJ1-1
cdr3_aa: CASSLGAVEYTEAFF
cdr3_nt: TGCGCCAGCAGCTTGGGGGCTGTCGAGTACACTGAAGCTTTCTTT

clone_size: NA
v_call: TRBV7-8
d_call: TRBD2
j_call: TRBJ2-5
cdr3_aa: CASSLLGAAGKETQYF
cdr3_nt: TGTGCCAGCAGCCTCTTAGGAGCAGCGGGGAAAGAGACCCAGTACTTC

clone_size: NA
v_call: TRBV24-1
d_call: TRBD1
j_call: TRBJ1-5
cdr3_aa: CATSGQGLQPQHF
cdr3_nt: TGTGCCACCAGTGGACAGGGACTGCAGCCCCAGCATTTT

clone_size: NA
v_call: TRBV14
d_call: TRBD2
j_call: TRBJ2-5
cdr3_aa: CASSQQRGAQETQYF
cdr3_nt: TGTGCCAGCAGCCAACAGCGGGGGGCCCAAGAGACCCAGTACTTC

clone_size: NA
v_call: TRBV11-2
d_call: TRBD1
j_call: TRBJ1-2
cdr3_aa: CASSPDRAYYGYTF
cdr3_nt: TGTGCCAGCAGCCCGGACAGGGCGTACTATGGCTACACCTTC

clone_size: NA
v_call: TRBV7-3
d_call: TRBD1
j_call: TRBJ1-1
cdr3_aa: CASSLGTGAGTEAFF
cdr3_nt: TGTGCCAGCAGCTTGGGGACAGGTGCAGGCACTGAAGCTTTCTTT

clone_size: once
v_call: TRBV19
d_call: TRBD2
j_call: TRBJ2-1
cdr3_aa: CASSIERTSGSEQFF
cdr3_nt: TGTGCCAGTAGTATTGAGAGGACTAGCGGGTCTGAGCAGTTCTTC